A single sample gave rise to the 18 T cell receptor beta chains below, sequenced in a study of Graves' ophthalmopathy and Graves' hyperthyroidism. RNA transcripts provided the template for amplifying TCR beta CDR3 regions. The authors performed first-round RT-PCR with HTBI primers and then a second-round multiplex PCR. TCRdb re-analysed the multiplex PCR reads in MiXCR, keeping a single row per CDR3 protein. Among 350,000 to 400,000 distinct CDR3 sequences listed, about 17% were seen once. The sample consisted of peripheral blood. The receptor source for this set is a woman aged 18-35 years with Graves' ophthalmopathy.

At least ten counts were recorded for this clonotype. The chain recombines TRBV7-2 with TRBJ1-6, with D perhaps matching TRBD1 (6 bases). CDR1 is SGHTA and CDR2 is FQGNSA in the germline V gene. V lost 8 bases to trimming and J lost 9 bases, with 20 bases between them. The CDR3 covers 15 residues. The CDR3 here is CASGLLRDTFSPLHF. CDR3 DNA: TGTGCCAGCGGGCTTCTGCGGGACACTTTTTCACCCCTCCACTTT.

The V call is TRBV19, the J call TRBJ2-5; 7 bases line up with TRBD1. V shed 8 bases and J 5 bases; nucleotides not matched to a gene: 11. CDR3 length: 14 amino acids. CDR1 and CDR2 from the germline V gene are LNHDA and SQIVND (reference sequence). The CDR3 DNA is TGTGCCAGTTCCATAGACAGGGCTGGCGAGACCCAGTACTTC. It codes for CASSIDRAGETQYF.

This clonotype appeared many times. A much larger clone lies one base from this, so it may be a read error. The CDR3 bases are TGTGCCAGCAGTCGGGGACAGGAGAACACTGAAGCTTTCTTT. Protein: CASSRGQENTEAFF. The genes are TRBV12-3 or TRBV12-4 and TRBJ1-1; 8 positions agree with TRBD1. The CDR3 is 14 amino acids. With 5 bases clipped from V and 1 base from J, the junction kept 3 bases outside the gene matches.

This clonotype has ten or more counts. This chain connects TRBV6-5 to TRBJ2-5, with 7 bases fitting TRBD2. The V segment lost 2 bases and the J segment 5 bases; nucleotides outside the gene matches: 5. The germline V gene has CDR1 MNHEY and CDR2 SVGAGI. The CDR3 is 14 residues long. The CDR3, as DNA: TGTGCCAGCAGTTACAGAACTAGCGTCGAGACCCAGTACTTC. It is translated as CASSYRTSVETQYF.

The table lists this clonotype with a count of one. This chain joins TRBV29-1 and TRBJ2-2, with 8 bases that match TRBD1. The CDR3 extends over 14 amino acids. The V and J ends lost 6 bases and 7 bases, in that order; junction bases with no gene match: 10. Germline CDR1 SQVTM, CDR2 ANQGSEA. The CDR3 bases are TGCAGCGTAGGACAGGGAGGTTACAGCGGGGAGCTGTTTTTT. Its protein is CSVGQGGYSGELFF.

This clonotype has more than one count but fewer than ten. The chain is built from TRBV25-1 and TRBJ2-5; TRBD2 agrees at 9 bases. Trimming took 2 bases from V and 4 from J; bases not matched to a gene: 8. Per the germline V gene, CDR1 is MGHDK and CDR2 is SYGVNS. The CDR3 runs 16 residues. DNA of the CDR3: TGTGCCAGCAGTGAACTGGGACTAGCTGTGGGAGAGACCCAGTACTTC. Amino acids: CASSELGLAVGETQYF.

This clonotype was found many times. V usage is TRBV27 and J usage is TRBJ1-5; D unresolved. V lost 6 bases to trimming and J lost 0 bases, with 9 bases between them. This CDR3 contains 14 residues. Germline V lookup: CDR1 MNHEY, CDR2 SMNVEV (reference sequence). The CDR3 DNA follows: TGTGCCAGCAGCCAGATCGATAGCAATCAGCCCCAGCATTTT. As protein: CASSQIDSNQPQHF.

This clonotype was counted at least ten times. The chain couples TRBV6-6 to TRBJ2-5, with TRBD1 identical over 7 bases. Per germline, CDR1 MNHNY and CDR2 SVGAGI (reference sequence). CDR3 size: 15 residues. V trimming: 6 bases; J trimming: 0 bases; junction bases outside the gene matches: 7. The CDR3 bases are TGTGCCAGCAGCCAGGGACAGATGTACCAAGAGACCCAGTACTTC. The encoded protein is CASSQGQMYQETQYF.

The table lists this clonotype with many counts. This sequence joins TRBV7-2 and TRBJ2-1, with TRBD2 identical over 11 bases. Germline CDR1 and CDR2: SGHTA and FQGNSA. CDR3 length equals 16 residues. V lost 1 base and J lost 11; bases outside the gene matches: 10. The CDR3 sequence is CASSLVGTSGGPKQFF. The CDR3 coding sequence is TGTGCCAGCAGCTTAGTAGGGACTAGCGGTGGACCCAAGCAGTTCTTC.

This chain joins TRBV7-8 and TRBJ2-2; D gene ambiguous. Trimming removed 6 bases at V and 4 bases at J, with 9 bases between. The germline gives CDR1 SGHVS, CDR2 FQNEAQ. The CDR3 spans 13 residues. The CDR3 coding sequence is TGTGCCAGCAGTGAGGACCGCACCGGGGAGCTGTTTTTT. This gives the protein CASSEDRTGELFF.

This clonotype came up many times. The chain is built from TRBV3-1 and TRBJ2-7; 8 bases line up with TRBD1. CDR3 length: 14 amino acids. CDR1 and CDR2 (germline): LGHDT, YNNKEL (reference sequence). J lost 5 bases, V lost 3 bases, and 6 bases had no gene match. CDR3 in DNA: TGTGCCAGCAGCCACCCAAACAGGGGGAACGAGCAGTACTTC. Protein sequence: CASSHPNRGNEQYF.

At least ten counts were recorded for this clonotype. This rearrangement joins TRBV14 to TRBJ2-2; the D gene is possibly TRBD1 (6 bases). The CDR3 totals 17 residues. With 1 base removed from V and 4 bases from J, the gap between germline ends came to 16 bases. Germline V gene data show CDR1 as SGHDN and CDR2 as FVKESK. The CDR3 nucleotides are TGTGCCAGCAGCCAAGTGGGACACCCCTCCAGCACCGGGGAGCTGTTTTTT. Translated: CASSQVGHPSSTGELFF.

The chain joins TRBV12-5 to TRBJ1-1, with D possibly being TRBD1 (5 bases). Germline lookup yields CDR1 LGHNT and CDR2 FRNRAP. V lost 3 bases to trimming and J lost 1 base, with 9 bases between them. CDR3 size: 14 residues. The CDR3 protein is CASGLDDRNTEAFF. The CDR3 bases are TGTGCTAGTGGTTTAGACGACAGGAACACTGAAGCTTTCTTT.

This clonotype was detected only once. The chain carries TRBV6-5 and TRBJ2-2; D is perhaps TRBD1 or TRBD2 (6 bases each). V dropped 3 bases and J dropped 6 bases, with 14 bases sitting between them. The CDR3 totals 15 residues. Germline CDR1 is MNHEY and CDR2 is SVGAGI. Here the CDR3 DNA reads TGTGCCAGCAGTTATTGGGGGGCTGGCCCCGGGGAGCTGTTTTTT. Its protein is CASSYWGAGPGELFF.

The J gene is TRBJ1-5, the V gene TRBV12-3 or TRBV12-4; maybe TRBD1 (6 bases). Between the trimmed V and J ends, which lost 6 bases and 0 bases, there was a span of 18 bases. The CDR3 spans 17 residues. This chain's CDR3 is CASRPRDNGYSNQPQHF. The CDR3 DNA reads as TGTGCCAGCAGACCCCGGGACAACGGCTATAGCAATCAGCCCCAGCATTTT.

In this sample, this clonotype turned up many times. This chain links TRBV2 with TRBJ2-5, with TRBD2 matching 8 bases. The trim removed 7 bases at V and 4 bases at J, leaving 8 bases unmatched. The CDR3 has 14 amino acids. CDR1 and CDR2 (germline): SNHLY, FYNNEI. CDR3 in amino acids: CASIKEGLGETQYF. CDR3 DNA sequence: TGTGCCAGCATCAAAGAGGGACTAGGAGAGACCCAGTACTTC. The variable domain in full, with the rest retrieved from reference TRBV2 and TRBJ2-5, is EPEVTQTPSHQVTQMGQEVILRCVPISNHLYFYWYRQILGQKVEFLVSFYNNEISEKSEIFDDQFSVERPDGSNFTLKIRSTKLEDSAMYFCASIKEGLGETQYFGPGTRLLVL.

This clonotype occurred many times. The V and J genes are TRBV5-1 and TRBJ2-1; 12 bases line up with TRBD2. V dropped 3 bases and J dropped 0; count of bases not matched to a gene: 7. Per germline, CDR1 SGHRS and CDR2 YFSETQ. CDR3 size: 18 residues. This chain's CDR3 is CASSWGTSGHSSYNEQFF. The CDR3 region has the DNA TGCGCCAGCAGCTGGGGGACTAGCGGGCATAGCTCCTACAATGAGCAGTTCTTC.

This clonotype was seen ten or more times. V gene TRBV12-3 or TRBV12-4 combines with J gene TRBJ2-7; 9 nucleotides align to TRBD1. CDR3 size: 13 residues. V dropped 4 bases and J dropped 7; count of bases not matched to a gene: 5. In nucleotides, the CDR3 is TGTGCCAGCAGTTGGGGGACAGGGAGAGAGCAGTACTTC. Translated: CASSWGTGREQYF.